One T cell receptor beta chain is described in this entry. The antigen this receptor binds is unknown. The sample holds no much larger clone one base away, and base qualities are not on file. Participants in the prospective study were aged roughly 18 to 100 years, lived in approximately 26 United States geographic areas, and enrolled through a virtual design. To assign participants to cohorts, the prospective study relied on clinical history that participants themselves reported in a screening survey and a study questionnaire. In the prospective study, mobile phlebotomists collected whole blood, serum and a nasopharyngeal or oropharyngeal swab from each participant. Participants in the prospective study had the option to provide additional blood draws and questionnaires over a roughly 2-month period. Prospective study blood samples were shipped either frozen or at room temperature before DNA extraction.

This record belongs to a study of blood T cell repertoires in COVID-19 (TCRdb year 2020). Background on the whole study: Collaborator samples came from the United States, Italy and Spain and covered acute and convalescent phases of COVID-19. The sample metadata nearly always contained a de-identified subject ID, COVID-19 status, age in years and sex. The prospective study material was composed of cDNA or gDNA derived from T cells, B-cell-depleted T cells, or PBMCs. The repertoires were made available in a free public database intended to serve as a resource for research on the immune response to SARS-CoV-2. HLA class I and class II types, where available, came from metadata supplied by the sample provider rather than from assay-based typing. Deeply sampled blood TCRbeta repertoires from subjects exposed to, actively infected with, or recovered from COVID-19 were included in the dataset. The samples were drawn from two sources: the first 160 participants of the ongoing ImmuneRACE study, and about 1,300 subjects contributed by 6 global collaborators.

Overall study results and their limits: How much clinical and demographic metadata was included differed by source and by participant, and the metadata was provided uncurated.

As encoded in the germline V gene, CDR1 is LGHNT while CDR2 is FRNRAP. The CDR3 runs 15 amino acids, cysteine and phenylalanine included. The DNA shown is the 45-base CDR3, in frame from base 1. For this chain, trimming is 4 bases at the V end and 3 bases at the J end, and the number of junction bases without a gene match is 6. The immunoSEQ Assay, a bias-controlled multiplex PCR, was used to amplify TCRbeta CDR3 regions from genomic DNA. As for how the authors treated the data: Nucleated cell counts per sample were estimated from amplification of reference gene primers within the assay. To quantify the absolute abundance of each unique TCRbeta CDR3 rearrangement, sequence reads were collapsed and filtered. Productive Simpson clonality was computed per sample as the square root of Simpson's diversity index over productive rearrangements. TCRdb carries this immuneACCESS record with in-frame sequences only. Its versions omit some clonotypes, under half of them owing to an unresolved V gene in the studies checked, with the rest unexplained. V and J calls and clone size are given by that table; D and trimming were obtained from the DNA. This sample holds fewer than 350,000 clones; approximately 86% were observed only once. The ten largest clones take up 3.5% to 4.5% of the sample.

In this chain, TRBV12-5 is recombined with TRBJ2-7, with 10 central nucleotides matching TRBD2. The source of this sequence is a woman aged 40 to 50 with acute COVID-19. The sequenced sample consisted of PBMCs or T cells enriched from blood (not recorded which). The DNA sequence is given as TGTGCTAGTGGTTCCCTAGCGGGAGTCAACTACGAGCAGTACTTC. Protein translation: CASGSLAGVNYEQYF.